This T cell receptor (beta chain) was sequenced in a study of T cell responses to AZD1222 COVID-19 vaccine. Clones were read by immunoSEQ multiplex PCR, and TCRdb kept only the in-frame ones, dropping some. The data hold 150,000 to 200,000 clones, with 88% observed a single time. In regard to this clone: Its antigen is as yet unknown.

Whole-study results and caveats: With two AZD1222 doses given, Spike-specific TCR breadth and depth both rose. Donors were chiefly white British, with a greater number of females, and clonal diversity was perhaps underestimated.

This CDR3 has 16 amino acids. Germline-derived CDR1 and CDR2 are SGHNT and YYREEE (reference sequence). The V end lost 0 bases, the J end lost 5 bases, and 16 bases lay between the germline ends. This specimen consisted of peripheral blood, obtained 28 days after the second AZD1222 dose. V and J are TRBV5-4 and TRBJ2-3; D unresolved. The receptor comes from an adult who received the AZD1222 COVID-19 vaccine. CDR3: CASSLAGLPTRDTQYF. DNA of the CDR3: TGTGCCAGCAGCTTGGCGGGTCTGCCTACAAGAGATACGCAGTATTTT.